This T cell receptor (beta chain) was retrieved from a study of CD8 T cells in ankylosing spondylitis. The V gene's germline CDR1 is SGHNT and CDR2 YENEEA. The CDR3 is made up of 16 amino acids. The V gene lost 5 bases and the J gene lost 5 bases, with 21 bases spanning the gap. This clonotype was picked up a small number of times. TCRdb processed the 5' RACE reads anew with MiXCR; each CDR3 protein has one entry. The sample has 150,000 or so distinct CDR3 sequences; roughly 34% are singletons. The V gene is TRBV11-3, the J gene TRBJ1-1; possibly TRBD1 for D (5 bases). This TCR was sampled from a male donor with ankylosing spondylitis. The sample taken for sequencing was synovial fluid, either unsorted or a sorted T cell fraction (not recorded which). The CDR3 protein is CASSLPTGGVQTEAFF. The CDR3 region has the DNA TGTGCCAGCAGCCTACCCACGGGGGGAGTTCAAACTGAAGCTTTCTTT.